A selection of T cell receptor beta chains follows, all from one sample in a study of cytomegalovirus exposure and HLA in healthy donors. Using immunoSEQ multiplex PCR, the repertoire was profiled, and TCRdb retains in-frame clones only, with some absent. The sample has approximately 200,000 clones, around nine tenths seen once; the top ten hold approximately 1%. Sample: PBMCs. The receptors stem from a woman younger than 35 in good health and CMV-seronegative. Both conserved end residues are part of each CDR3. The order of the fields is D gene, V gene, J gene, clone size, CDR3 protein, CDR3 DNA. D genes are given only for firm matches. Not every row has a clone size; where given, it reads once, few, many or a size class.

D gene: TRBD1
V gene: TRBV7-6
J gene: TRBJ2-7
clone size: once
CDR3 protein: CASSYAGTDTYEQYF
CDR3 DNA: TGTGCCAGCAGCTACGCCGGGACAGACACCTACGAGCAGTACTTC

D gene: -
V gene: TRBV10-3
J gene: TRBJ1-2
clone size: -
CDR3 protein: CAIPASTEPYGYTF
CDR3 DNA: TGTGCCATCCCTGCATCGACAGAACCATATGGCTACACCTTC

D gene: TRBD2
V gene: TRBV19
J gene: TRBJ2-5
clone size: -
CDR3 protein: CASSKPSGTETQYF
CDR3 DNA: TGTGCCAGTAGTAAACCTAGCGGGACTGAGACCCAGTACTTC

D gene: TRBD1
V gene: TRBV28
J gene: TRBJ1-3
clone size: -
CDR3 protein: CASSWGTASGNTIYF
CDR3 DNA: TGTGCCAGCAGTTGGGGGACAGCCTCTGGAAACACCATATATTTT

D gene: -
V gene: TRBV27
J gene: TRBJ1-1
clone size: -
CDR3 protein: CASSFPTPGSPVAEAFF
CDR3 DNA: TGTGCCAGCAGTTTTCCTACGCCGGGGTCGCCTGTCGCTGAAGCTTTCTTT

D gene: TRBD1
V gene: TRBV14
J gene: TRBJ1-1
clone size: -
CDR3 protein: CASSHGTAMNTEAFF
CDR3 DNA: TGTGCCAGCAGCCACGGGACAGCCATGAACACTGAAGCTTTCTTT

D gene: TRBD1
V gene: TRBV30
J gene: TRBJ1-5
clone size: -
CDR3 protein: CAWSVDRTGTYSNQPQHF
CDR3 DNA: TGTGCCTGGAGTGTAGATCGGACAGGGACCTATAGCAATCAGCCCCAGCATTTT

D gene: TRBD2
V gene: TRBV10-3
J gene: TRBJ2-5
clone size: once
CDR3 protein: CASRGLAGETQYF
CDR3 DNA: TGTGCCAGCCGAGGACTAGCGGGGGAGACCCAGTACTTC

D gene: -
V gene: TRBV5-1
J gene: TRBJ2-2
clone size: -
CDR3 protein: CASSLVGIDHRELFF
CDR3 DNA: TGCGCCAGCAGCTTGGTCGGGATTGACCACCGGGAGCTGTTTTTT

D gene: TRBD2
V gene: TRBV29-1
J gene: TRBJ2-7
clone size: -
CDR3 protein: CSVSSGSYEQYF
CDR3 DNA: TGCAGCGTCTCTAGCGGCTCCTACGAGCAGTACTTC

D gene: -
V gene: TRBV2
J gene: TRBJ2-2
clone size: -
CDR3 protein: CADQLIEVAGELFF
CDR3 DNA: TGTGCCGATCAATTAATTGAGGTTGCCGGGGAGCTGTTTTTT

D gene: TRBD1
V gene: TRBV4-2
J gene: TRBJ1-5
clone size: once
CDR3 protein: CASSHETGVQPQHF
CDR3 DNA: TGTGCCAGCAGCCATGAGACAGGGGTTCAGCCCCAGCATTTT

D gene: -
V gene: TRBV7-9
J gene: TRBJ2-1
clone size: once
CDR3 protein: CASSPKGGNEQFF
CDR3 DNA: TGTGCCAGCAGCCCGAAGGGAGGCAATGAGCAGTTCTTC

D gene: TRBD2
V gene: TRBV19
J gene: TRBJ2-1
clone size: -
CDR3 protein: CATGRLRNEQFF
CDR3 DNA: TGTGCCACCGGGAGGCTTAGGAATGAGCAGTTCTTC

D gene: -
V gene: TRBV7-8
J gene: TRBJ2-5
clone size: -
CDR3 protein: CASSASEVVQETQYF
CDR3 DNA: TGTGCCAGCAGCGCAAGCGAGGTGGTCCAAGAGACCCAGTACTTC

D gene: TRBD1
V gene: TRBV6-5
J gene: TRBJ1-4
clone size: -
CDR3 protein: CASKGASNEKLFF
CDR3 DNA: TGTGCCTCAAAGGGGGCTTCGAATGAAAAACTGTTTTTT

D gene: TRBD1
V gene: TRBV29-1
J gene: TRBJ1-1
clone size: few
CDR3 protein: CSVQGDSTEAFF
CDR3 DNA: TGCAGCGTGCAGGGGGATAGCACTGAAGCTTTCTTT

D gene: TRBD1
V gene: TRBV29-1
J gene: TRBJ2-2
clone size: -
CDR3 protein: CSVVGQGGTGELFF
CDR3 DNA: TGCAGCGTTGTAGGACAGGGTGGGACCGGGGAGCTGTTTTTT

D gene: -
V gene: TRBV7-8
J gene: TRBJ1-2
clone size: -
CDR3 protein: CASSLFGFGGIEGYTF
CDR3 DNA: TGTGCCAGCAGCTTATTTGGGTTTGGGGGGATTGAGGGCTACACCTTC

D gene: -
V gene: TRBV6-6
J gene: TRBJ1-6
clone size: -
CDR3 protein: CASSYSAGMKSPLHF
CDR3 DNA: TGTGCCAGCAGTTACTCTGCAGGGATGAAGTCACCCCTCCACTTT

D gene: -
V gene: TRBV7-8
J gene: TRBJ2-7
clone size: -
CDR3 protein: CASSPTRVSVFPYEQYF
CDR3 DNA: TGTGCCAGCAGCCCAACCCGGGTGAGCGTATTCCCCTACGAGCAGTACTTC

D gene: -
V gene: TRBV28
J gene: TRBJ1-6
clone size: -
CDR3 protein: CASSLEVRTYNSPLHF
CDR3 DNA: TGTGCCAGCAGTTTAGAAGTCAGGACATATAATTCACCCCTCCACTTT

D gene: -
V gene: TRBV14
J gene: TRBJ1-1
clone size: -
CDR3 protein: CASSRHLQPNTEAFF
CDR3 DNA: TGTGCCAGCAGCCGTCACCTACAGCCGAACACTGAAGCTTTCTTT

D gene: TRBD1
V gene: TRBV4-2
J gene: TRBJ1-1
clone size: -
CDR3 protein: CASSPSTGDTEAFF
CDR3 DNA: TGTGCCAGCAGCCCTTCCACAGGGGACACTGAAGCTTTCTTT

D gene: TRBD1
V gene: TRBV27
J gene: TRBJ2-2
clone size: -
CDR3 protein: CASSPTGANTGELFF
CDR3 DNA: TGTGCCAGCAGCCCGACAGGGGCGAACACCGGGGAGCTGTTTTTT

D gene: -
V gene: TRBV19
J gene: TRBJ1-2
clone size: -
CDR3 protein: CASSIISDGYTF
CDR3 DNA: TGTGCCAGTAGTATTATATCAGATGGCTACACCTTC

D gene: TRBD1
V gene: TRBV23-1
J gene: TRBJ1-2
clone size: -
CDR3 protein: CASIHRDRGPYGYTF
CDR3 DNA: TGCGCCAGCATTCACCGGGACAGGGGGCCCTATGGCTACACCTTC

D gene: TRBD2
V gene: TRBV5-1
J gene: TRBJ2-5
clone size: -
CDR3 protein: CASSVPAGGSQETQYF
CDR3 DNA: TGCGCCAGCAGTGTTCCAGCGGGAGGGTCACAAGAGACCCAGTACTTC

D gene: -
V gene: TRBV9
J gene: TRBJ1-5
clone size: -
CDR3 protein: CASSVGSGFNQPQHF
CDR3 DNA: TGTGCCAGCAGCGTAGGGTCAGGTTTCAATCAGCCCCAGCATTTT

D gene: -
V gene: TRBV10-1
J gene: TRBJ2-2
clone size: -
CDR3 protein: CASSDTVRINTGELFF
CDR3 DNA: TGCGCCAGCAGTGATACGGTACGAATTAACACCGGGGAGCTGTTTTTT

D gene: -
V gene: TRBV7-9
J gene: TRBJ1-5
clone size: -
CDR3 protein: CASSLDRDQPQHF
CDR3 DNA: TGTGCCAGCAGCTTGGACAGAGATCAGCCCCAGCATTTT

D gene: -
V gene: TRBV7-8
J gene: TRBJ2-1
clone size: -
CDR3 protein: CASARGRDIEQFF
CDR3 DNA: TGTGCCAGCGCCCGAGGCAGGGATATTGAGCAGTTCTTC

D gene: -
V gene: TRBV30
J gene: TRBJ1-1
clone size: -
CDR3 protein: CAWSRVTEAFF
CDR3 DNA: TGTGCCTGGAGTCGTGTCACTGAAGCTTTCTTT

D gene: -
V gene: TRBV21-1
J gene: TRBJ2-7
clone size: -
CDR3 protein: CASSKNPPRDRSYEQYF
CDR3 DNA: TGTGCCAGCAGCAAAAACCCCCCTCGGGACAGATCCTACGAGCAGTACTTC

D gene: TRBD1
V gene: TRBV15
J gene: TRBJ1-5
clone size: few
CDR3 protein: CATSSSPDRVQPQHF
CDR3 DNA: TGTGCCACCAGCTCGAGCCCTGACAGGGTTCAGCCCCAGCATTTT

D gene: -
V gene: TRBV30
J gene: TRBJ1-3
clone size: -
CDR3 protein: CAWSGGRGYTSGNTIYF
CDR3 DNA: TGTGCCTGGAGTGGAGGCAGGGGATACACCTCTGGAAACACCATATATTTT

D gene: TRBD2
V gene: TRBV4-1
J gene: TRBJ2-7
clone size: once
CDR3 protein: CASSRNDIAGGTSYEQYF
CDR3 DNA: TGCGCCAGCAGCCGAAACGACATAGCGGGAGGGACATCCTACGAGCAGTACTTC

D gene: TRBD1
V gene: TRBV30
J gene: TRBJ1-5
clone size: -
CDR3 protein: CAWASTGSQPQHF
CDR3 DNA: TGTGCCTGGGCCTCGACAGGGTCCCAGCCCCAGCATTTT

D gene: -
V gene: TRBV7-9
J gene: TRBJ2-7
clone size: -
CDR3 protein: CASSFADEQYF
CDR3 DNA: TGTGCCAGCAGCTTTGCAGACGAGCAGTACTTC